This T cell receptor beta chain derives from a study of cytomegalovirus exposure and HLA in healthy donors. Study results and limitations: Presence/absence analyses rested on an assumption that sequencing depth was roughly uniform across donors. Diagnosis of cytomegalovirus status made by the classifier reportedly showed high specificity and sensitivity.

To note about this clone: Its antigen is unidentified.

This CDR3 has 17 amino acids. Trimming stripped 3 bases from V and 7 bases from J, with 22 bases between. The germline gives CDR1 SGHNT, CDR2 YYREEE (reference sequence). A multiplex PCR was run with 60 Vbeta primers and 13 Jbeta primers. Data came from immunoSEQ multiplex PCR; TCRdb stores just in-frame clones and leaves some out. This table has over 120,000 clones, around 75% appearing once. This receptor was obtained from a woman aged 30 to 39 in good health and CMV-seronegative. The sample consisted of PBMCs. The chain carries TRBV5-4 and TRBJ2-2, with D hard to call. CDR3 sequence: CASSSTFGARGGGELFF. CDR3 DNA: TGTGCCAGCAGCTCCACCTTTGGCGCCCGAGGTGGCGGGGAGCTGTTTTTT.